The 18 T cell receptor beta chains in this list originate from one sample, sequenced in a study of Tregs in tolerant kidney transplant recipients. Profiling relied on immunoSEQ multiplex PCR, and the TCRdb table lists in-frame clones only, not all of them. The sample holds around 230,000 clones, around 82% seen once. Sequencing used CD4+ T cells from blood. The receptors come from a human donor in good health.

The chain uses TRBV5-1 and TRBJ1-1; 9 bases are shared with TRBD1. CDR1 and CDR2 (germline): SGHRS, YFSETQ. The CDR3 runs 16 residues. Germline trimming cut 3 bases from V and 1 base from J; bases unmatched to any gene: 7. The CDR3 DNA sequence: TGCGCCAGCAGCTCAGGGGACAGGGCTAAGAACACTGAAGCTTTCTTT. This gives the protein CASSSGDRAKNTEAFF.

The V and J genes are TRBV5-8 and TRBJ1-1, with a tentative D call TRBD1 (5 bases). This CDR3 is 14 amino acids long. With 0 bases removed from V and 1 base from J, the gap between germline ends came to 7 bases. Germline lookup yields CDR1 SGHTS and CDR2 YDEGEE. CDR3 sequence reads: CASSLGQKNTEAFF. CDR3 DNA: TGTGCCAGCAGCTTGGGACAGAAGAACACTGAAGCTTTCTTT.

This clone was observed once. This sequence joins TRBV2 and TRBJ2-2; 7 bases align to TRBD1. Germline CDR1 reads SNHLY; CDR2 reads FYNNEI. The CDR3 has 13 residues. V trimming: 6 bases; J trimming: 5 bases; junction bases outside the gene matches: 3. CDR3 in amino acids: CASRLQGTGELFF. DNA of the CDR3: TGTGCCAGCAGGCTACAGGGGACCGGGGAGCTGTTTTTT.

This clone has a single count. This sequence joins TRBV15 and TRBJ2-3, with D possibly TRBD2 on 5 matching bases. V was shortened by 3 bases and J by 1 base, with 5 bases between the two germline ends. Germline CDR1 is LNHNV and CDR2 is YYDKDF (reference sequence). The CDR3 is 13 residues long. The CDR3, as DNA: TGTGCCACCAGCAGGGAGGGCACAGATACGCAGTATTTT. It translates to CATSREGTDTQYF.

The chain recombines TRBV5-4 with TRBJ2-3; TRBD1 matches 8 bases. The germline gives CDR1 SGHNT, CDR2 YYREEE (reference sequence). CDR3 length: 15 residues. The junction had 9 bases not matched to a gene; V was cut back by 5 bases and J by 4 bases. In DNA, the CDR3 is TGTGCCAGCAGACAAATTGACAGGGGCCCAGATACGCAGTATTTT. This codes for CASRQIDRGPDTQYF. Combining the CDR3 with reference TRBV5-4 and TRBJ2-3 gives the whole variable domain ETGVTQSPTHLIKTRGQQVTLRCSSQSGHNTVSWYQQALGQGPQFIFQYYREEENGRGNFPPRFSGLQFPNYSSELNVNALELDDSALYLCASRQIDRGPDTQYFGPGTRLTVL.

The chain employs TRBV5-1 and TRBJ2-1, with 14 bases fitting TRBD2. The ends lost 4 bases at V and 9 bases at J; junction bases unmatched: 6. The CDR3 length is 15 residues. The germline gives CDR1 SGHRS, CDR2 YFSETQ. The CDR3 DNA sequence: TGCGCCAGCAGCACAGGACTAGCGGGAGGAGTTGAGCAGTTCTTC. Translation gives CASSTGLAGGVEQFF.

This sequence joins TRBV6-1 and TRBJ1-5; TRBD1 might be the D (6 bases). CDR1 and CDR2 (germline): MNHNS, SASEGT. V was pared by 6 bases and J by 4 bases, with 13 bases between. This CDR3 is built from 14 residues. In DNA form, the CDR3 reads TGTGCCAGCAGAGGCTTTAGGGGGAATCAGCCCCAGCATTTT. This encodes CASRGFRGNQPQHF.

This clone was detected once. Other DNA sequences in this sample translate to the same CDR3. This chain uses TRBV10-1 with TRBJ2-3; D might be TRBD2 (5 bases). With 6 bases removed from V and 4 bases from J, the gap between germline ends came to 26 bases. This CDR3 region has 18 residues. CDR1 is WNHNN and CDR2 is SYGVQD in the germline V gene (reference sequence). The CDR3: CASSERRTGRTTADTQYF. In DNA form, the CDR3 reads TGCGCCAGCAGCGAGCGTCGGACTGGAAGGACCACCGCAGATACGCAGTATTTT.

This sequence joins TRBV11-2 and TRBJ2-7; 7 bases are a match to TRBD1. Germline CDR1 SGHAT, CDR2 FQNNGV. J gave up 2 bases and V 5 bases, and 15 bases lay outside the gene matches. This CDR3 has 17 amino acids. The CDR3 DNA follows: TGTGCCAGCAGCATCCTAGCCCAGGGGGAAATAACCTACGAGCAGTACTTC. Residues: CASSILAQGEITYEQYF.

V and J are TRBV6-6 and TRBJ1-2; D is undetermined. Trimming cost V 5 bases and J 2 bases, with 9 bases left between them. The CDR3 contains 13 residues. CDR1 and CDR2 from the germline V gene are MNHNY and SVGAGI (reference sequence). The CDR3, as DNA: TGTGCCAGCAGTCCCGACGTAAACTATGGCTACACCTTC. Translation: CASSPDVNYGYTF.

CDR3 in amino acids: CASSPQAPTNEKLFF. DNA of the CDR3: TGTGCCAGCAGCCCCCAAGCCCCAACTAATGAAAAACTGTTTTTT. The chain is built from TRBV5-5 and TRBJ1-4; no clear D. The CDR3 length is 15 residues. V was trimmed by 4 bases and J by 0 bases, leaving 10 bases between them. From germline, CDR1 is SGHKS and CDR2 YYEKEE (reference sequence).

This sequence joins TRBV7-9 and TRBJ1-1; D remains unclear. This CDR3 spans 16 amino acids. Germline V gene lookup returns CDR1 SEHNR and CDR2 FQNEAQ (reference sequence). V was cut by 8 bases and J by 1 base, with 20 bases left in between. The CDR3 sequence is CASQSGKFRQNTEAFF. The CDR3 bases are TGTGCCAGCCAGAGTGGTAAGTTCAGACAGAACACTGAAGCTTTCTTT.

The CDR3 is CASSGVSQGIDEQFF. For the CDR3, the DNA is TGTGCCAGCAGTGGCGTGTCCCAGGGAATAGATGAGCAGTTCTTC. The chain uses TRBV6-4 and TRBJ2-1; D may be TRBD1 (5 bases). The CDR3 is made up of 15 amino acids. Germline V gene lookup returns CDR1 MRHNA and CDR2 SNTAGT. V shed 4 bases and J shed 8 bases, with 18 bases lying between them.

The chain couples TRBV9 to TRBJ2-3; 9 bases are shared with TRBD1. V was pared by 3 bases and J by 3 bases, with 5 bases of the junction left unmatched. CDR1 is SGDLS, CDR2 YYNGEE, per germline. There are 15 residues in the CDR3. The CDR3 DNA reads as TGTGCCAGCAGCGCCGGGACAGGGATAACAGATACGCAGTATTTT. This sequence encodes CASSAGTGITDTQYF.

The chain joins TRBV7-8 to TRBJ1-5, with D maybe TRBD1 (6 bases). The CDR3 totals 18 residues. Germline V gives CDR1 SGHVS, CDR2 FQNEAQ. The V end lost 2 bases, the J end lost 5 bases, and 22 bases lay between the germline ends. CDR3 loop: CASSLLPELTGRHQPQHF. CDR3 DNA sequence: TGTGCCAGCAGCTTATTACCTGAACTGACAGGCCGGCATCAGCCCCAGCATTTT.

The genes are TRBV12-5 and TRBJ2-5; 10 positions match TRBD2. This CDR3 is built from 16 residues. V dropped 0 bases and J dropped 4; count of bases not matched to a gene: 5. Per germline, CDR1 LGHNT and CDR2 FRNRAP. The CDR3 region is CASGLVLAGVPETQYF. Written as DNA, the CDR3 is TGTGCTAGTGGTTTGGTCCTAGCGGGAGTCCCAGAGACCCAGTACTTC.

About this clone itself: Here the CDR3 omits its conserved ending phenylalanine or tryptophan, so a read error is the likely source. The gene calls are TRBV2 and TRBJ2-7, with D possibly being TRBD1 (6 bases). Germline CDR1 SNHLY, CDR2 FYNNEI. Trimming took off 6 bases at V and 6 bases at J, with 9 bases between the two ends. CDR3 length: 11 residues. CDR3 sequence: CASRNRAEQYL. The DNA for the CDR3 is TGTGCCAGCAGAAACAGGGCCGAGCAGTACCTC.

The V and J genes are TRBV27 and TRBJ1-5; no clear D. The germline V and J ends were trimmed by 10 bases and 4 bases, with 11 bases remaining between them. The CDR3 spans 12 residues. Germline V gene lookup returns CDR1 MNHEY and CDR2 SMNVEV (reference sequence). The CDR3 DNA sequence: TGTGCCACCGGGCAGGCTAATCAGCCCCAGCATTTT. Encoded protein: CATGQANQPQHF.